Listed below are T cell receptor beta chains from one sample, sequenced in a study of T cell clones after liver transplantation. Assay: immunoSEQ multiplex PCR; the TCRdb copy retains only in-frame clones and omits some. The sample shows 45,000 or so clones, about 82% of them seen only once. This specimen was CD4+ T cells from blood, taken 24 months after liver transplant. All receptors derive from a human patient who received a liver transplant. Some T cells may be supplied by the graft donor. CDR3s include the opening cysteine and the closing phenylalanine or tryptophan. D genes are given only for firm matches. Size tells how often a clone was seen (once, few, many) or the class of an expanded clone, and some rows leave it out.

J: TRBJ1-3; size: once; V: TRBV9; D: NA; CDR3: CASSAGDRPVGTIYF; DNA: TGTGCCAGCAGCGCTGGCGACAGGCCTGTGGGTACCATATATTTT
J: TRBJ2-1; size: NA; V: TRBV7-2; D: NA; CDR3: CASSLARGNEQFF; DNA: TGTGCCAGCAGCTTAGCGCGGGGCAATGAGCAGTTCTTC
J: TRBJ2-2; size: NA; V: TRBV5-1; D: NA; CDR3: CASSFRSDLLGGELFF; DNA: TGCGCCAGCAGCTTCAGGAGCGACCTTCTGGGCGGGGAGCTGTTTTTT
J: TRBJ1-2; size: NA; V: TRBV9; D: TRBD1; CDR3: CASSGPPRGQGSYGYTF; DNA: TGTGCCAGCAGCGGCCCCCCCCGGGGACAGGGCTCCTATGGCTACACCTTC
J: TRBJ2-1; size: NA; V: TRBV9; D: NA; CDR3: CASSPRGLEQFF; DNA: TGTGCCAGCAGCCCCCGTGGGTTGGAGCAGTTCTTC
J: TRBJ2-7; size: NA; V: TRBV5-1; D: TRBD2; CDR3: CASSPTPFSNGESREGEQYF; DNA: TGCGCCAGCAGCCCTACCCCCTTTTCAAACGGTGAGTCTCGGGAGGGAGAGCAGTACTTC
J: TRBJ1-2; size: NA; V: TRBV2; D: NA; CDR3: CASSERFPDGYTF; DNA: TGTGCCAGCTCAGAAAGGTTCCCGGATGGCTACACCTTC
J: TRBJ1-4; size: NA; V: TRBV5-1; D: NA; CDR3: CASSLGTTTNEKLFF; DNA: TGCGCCAGCAGCTTGGGCACCACAACTAATGAAAAACTGTTTTTT
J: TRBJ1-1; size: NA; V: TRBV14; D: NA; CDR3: CASSQSQNTEAFF; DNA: TGTGCCAGCAGCCAATCGCAGAACACTGAAGCTTTCTTT
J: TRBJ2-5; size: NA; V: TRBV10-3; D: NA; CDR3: CAISEGLRTGTQYF; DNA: TGTGCCATCAGTGAAGGGCTCCGAACGGGGACCCAGTACTTC
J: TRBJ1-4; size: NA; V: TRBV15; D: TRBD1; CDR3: CATSDYRGANEKLFF; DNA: TGTGCCACCAGCGATTACAGGGGCGCTAATGAAAAACTGTTTTTT
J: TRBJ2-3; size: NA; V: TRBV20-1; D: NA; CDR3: CSARGTDTQYF; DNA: TGCAGTGCTCGGGGGACAGATACGCAGTATTTT
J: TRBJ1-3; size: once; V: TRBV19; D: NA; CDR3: CASTQGHGNTIYF; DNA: TGTGCCAGTACTCAGGGGCATGGAAACACCATATATTTT
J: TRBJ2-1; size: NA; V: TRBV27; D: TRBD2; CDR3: CASSSPQRGGDEQFF; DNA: TGTGCCAGCAGTTCCCCCCAGCGGGGGGGCGATGAGCAGTTCTTC
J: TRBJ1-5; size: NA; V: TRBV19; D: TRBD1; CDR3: CATGQGSNQPQHF; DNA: TGTGCCACCGGACAGGGAAGCAATCAGCCCCAGCATTTT
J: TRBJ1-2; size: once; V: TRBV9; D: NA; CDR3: CASSALGQNFFF; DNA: TGTGCCAGCAGCGCTCTTGGGCAGAACTTCTTCTTC
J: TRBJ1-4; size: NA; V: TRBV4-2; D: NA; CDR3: CASSQDQGGANEKLFF; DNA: TGTGCCAGCAGCCAAGATCAAGGCGGCGCGAATGAAAAACTGTTTTTT
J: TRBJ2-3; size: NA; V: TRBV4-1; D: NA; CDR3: CASSPERGVSTDTQYF; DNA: TGCGCCAGCAGCCCTGAGAGGGGTGTCTCAACAGATACGCAGTATTTT
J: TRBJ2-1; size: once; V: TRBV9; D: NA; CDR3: CASSARPVNEQFF; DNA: TGTGCCAGCAGCGCTAGGCCCGTCAATGAGCAGTTCTTC
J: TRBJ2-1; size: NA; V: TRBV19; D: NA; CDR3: CASSIRPQPGRGEQFF; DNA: TGTGCCAGTAGTATACGTCCCCAACCGGGGAGAGGTGAGCAGTTCTTC
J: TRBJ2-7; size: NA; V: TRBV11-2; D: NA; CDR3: CASSHSGRASYEQYF; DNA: TGTGCCAGCAGCCATTCGGGACGGGCGTCCTACGAGCAGTACTTC
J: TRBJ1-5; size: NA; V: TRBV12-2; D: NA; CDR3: CASRLVIQRRPQHF; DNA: TGTGCAAGTCGCTTAGTAATTCAGCGGCGGCCCCAGCATTTT
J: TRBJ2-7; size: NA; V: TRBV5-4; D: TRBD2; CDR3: CASSWDYGDEQYF; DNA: TGTGCCAGCAGCTGGGACTATGGGGACGAGCAGTACTTC
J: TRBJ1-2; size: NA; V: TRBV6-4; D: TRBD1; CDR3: CASSDSPLQGRNYGYTF; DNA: TGTGCCAGCAGTGACTCTCCGTTACAGGGGAGGAACTATGGCTACACCTTC
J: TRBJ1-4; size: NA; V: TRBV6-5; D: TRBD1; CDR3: CASSRDSFEKLFF; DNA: TGTGCCAGCAGTCGGGACAGTTTTGAAAAACTGTTTTTT
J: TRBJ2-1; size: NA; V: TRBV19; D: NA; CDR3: CASSFRDPTVDEQFF; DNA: TGTGCCAGTAGTTTCCGGGACCCCACCGTCGATGAGCAGTTCTTC
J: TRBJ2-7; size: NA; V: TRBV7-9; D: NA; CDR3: CASSLGTHSSYEQYF; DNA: TGTGCCAGCAGCTTGGGGACGCACAGCTCCTACGAGCAGTACTTC
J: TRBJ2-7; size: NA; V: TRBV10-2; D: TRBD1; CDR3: CASTDRQGGEQYF; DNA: TGCGCCAGCACCGACAGACAGGGGGGTGAGCAGTACTTC
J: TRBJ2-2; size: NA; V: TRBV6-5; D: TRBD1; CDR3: CASRLTGARRKELFF; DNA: TGTGCCAGCAGACTTACAGGGGCCCGGCGCAAGGAGCTGTTTTTT
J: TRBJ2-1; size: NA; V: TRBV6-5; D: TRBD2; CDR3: CASSYQLAGGENEQFF; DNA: TGTGCCAGCAGTTACCAACTAGCGGGGGGCGAAAATGAGCAGTTCTTC
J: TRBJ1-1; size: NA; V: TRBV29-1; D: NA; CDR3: CSVRRGEMNTEAFF; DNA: TGCAGCGTAAGACGGGGTGAGATGAACACTGAAGCTTTCTTT
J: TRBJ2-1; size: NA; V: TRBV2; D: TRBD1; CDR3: CASSVQGQEFF; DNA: TGTGCCAGCAGTGTACAGGGACAGGAGTTCTTC
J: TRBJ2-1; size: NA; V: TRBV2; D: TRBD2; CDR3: CASSVLFSSGTPNEQFF; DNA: TGTGCCAGCAGTGTCCTTTTTAGTAGCGGGACACCCAATGAGCAGTTCTTC
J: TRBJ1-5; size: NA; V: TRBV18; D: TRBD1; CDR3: CASSPQGALNQPQHF; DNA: TGTGCCAGCTCACCACAGGGGGCTCTAAATCAGCCCCAGCATTTT
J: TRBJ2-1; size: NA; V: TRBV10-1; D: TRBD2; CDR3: CASSSSGSSYNEQFF; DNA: TGCGCCAGCAGTTCGAGCGGGAGCTCCTACAATGAGCAGTTCTTC
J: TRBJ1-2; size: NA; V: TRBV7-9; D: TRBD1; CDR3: CASVGGTGLGYGYTF; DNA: TGTGCCAGCGTCGGGGGGACAGGGCTCGGATATGGCTACACCTTC
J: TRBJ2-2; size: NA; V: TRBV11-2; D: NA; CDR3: CASSQRGGGGSAGELFF; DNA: TGTGCCAGCAGTCAAAGAGGAGGCGGGGGCTCCGCCGGGGAGCTGTTTTTT
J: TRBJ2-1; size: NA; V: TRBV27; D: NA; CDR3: CASSFPGGEQFF; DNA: TGTGCCAGCAGTTTTCCCGGGGGTGAGCAGTTCTTC
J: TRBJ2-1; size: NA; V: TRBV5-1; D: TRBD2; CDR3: CASSRTSDHEQFF; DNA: TGCGCCAGCAGCCGGACTAGCGACCATGAGCAGTTCTTC
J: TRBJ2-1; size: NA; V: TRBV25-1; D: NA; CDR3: CASSERWEDEQFF; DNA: TGTGCCAGCAGTGAACGATGGGAAGATGAGCAGTTCTTC
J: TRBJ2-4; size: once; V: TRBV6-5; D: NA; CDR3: CASGDSIAKNIQYF; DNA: TGTGCCAGCGGGGACTCCATAGCCAAAAACATTCAGTACTTC
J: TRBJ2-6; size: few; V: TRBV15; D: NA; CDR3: CATSRFHGANNVLTF; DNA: TGTGCCACCAGCAGATTCCACGGGGCAAACAACGTCCTGACTTTC
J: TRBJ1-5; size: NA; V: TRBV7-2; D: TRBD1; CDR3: CASSFNRGQPQHF; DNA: TGTGCCAGCAGCTTCAACAGGGGTCAGCCCCAGCATTTT
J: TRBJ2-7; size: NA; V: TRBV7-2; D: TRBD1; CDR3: CASSRRDRSSYEQYF; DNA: TGTGCCAGCAGTCGAAGGGACAGGAGCTCCTACGAGCAGTACTTC
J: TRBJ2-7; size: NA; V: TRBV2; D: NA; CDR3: CASSDPAYEQYF; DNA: TGTGCCAGCAGTGACCCAGCTTACGAGCAGTACTTC
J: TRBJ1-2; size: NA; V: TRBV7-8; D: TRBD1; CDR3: CASSLAPTGGGYTF; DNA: TGTGCCAGCAGCTTAGCCCCGACAGGGGGGGGCTACACCTTC
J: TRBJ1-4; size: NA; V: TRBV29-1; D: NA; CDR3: CSVGGPTNEKLFF; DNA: TGCAGCGTTGGGGGACCAACTAATGAAAAACTGTTTTTT
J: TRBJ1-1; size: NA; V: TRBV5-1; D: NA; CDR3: CASSLMGFSHPNTEAFF; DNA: TGCGCCAGCAGCTTGATGGGTTTTTCACACCCTAACACTGAAGCTTTCTTT
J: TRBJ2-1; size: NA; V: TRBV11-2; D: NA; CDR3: CASSLDQRNLLYNEQFF; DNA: TGTGCCAGCAGCTTAGATCAAAGAAACCTGCTCTACAATGAGCAGTTCTTC